Listed below are T cell receptor beta chains from one sample, sequenced in a study of control samples from healthy donors and cancer patients. Sequenced by immunoSEQ multiplex PCR; TCRdb stores in-frame clones only, minus some. The sample has 65,000 to 90,000 clones; about 94% are singletons. Sequenced sample: blood. The receptor source for this set is a woman in her 30s in good health. Both conserved end residues are trimmed from each CDR3. Clone size is not always given. Where it is, it says once, few, many or a class for expanded clones.

v_call	j_call	clone_size	cdr3_aa
TRBV28	TRBJ2-3	NA	ATKGGGAGTDTQY
TRBV27	TRBJ2-2	NA	ASISFRDTLTGELF
TRBV30	TRBJ1-3	once	AWSVLRTGGNTIY
TRBV7-2	TRBJ2-3	NA	ASSHRQGVTDTQY
TRBV28	TRBJ2-7	NA	ASTGGAVYEQY
TRBV14	TRBJ2-3	few	ASSHGTGKGTDTQY
TRBV1	TRBJ1-5	NA	TSSQEGGISQPQH
TRBV19	TRBJ1-1	NA	ASSNQSPGAF
TRBV2	TRBJ2-3	NA	ASSGTPGTGPGDTQY
TRBV4-2	TRBJ1-2	NA	ASSQDPGAHGYT
TRBV7-2	TRBJ1-1	NA	ASSLKRLLTEAF
TRBV20-1	TRBJ1-2	NA	SASNYGYT
TRBV6-5	TRBJ2-6	NA	ASTRGTGGANVLT
TRBV27	TRBJ2-5	NA	ASSEMTGQETQY
TRBV2	TRBJ2-3	NA	ASSKWSYGTDTQY
TRBV10-3	TRBJ2-1	NA	AIRGTGGNEQF
TRBV6-5	TRBJ2-7	NA	ASSEGQGIPYEQY
TRBV30	TRBJ1-3	NA	AWRDGTGGPGNTIY
TRBV5-1	TRBJ1-2	NA	ASSSSPGGHYGYT
TRBV30	TRBJ2-7	NA	ASWTSGGHSYEQY
TRBV19	TRBJ2-3	NA	ASKMQGGADTQY
TRBV12-3/TRBV12-4	TRBJ1-1	once	ASSWTSHTEAF
TRBV18	TRBJ2-7	NA	ASSPDRGKEQY
TRBV6-2/TRBV6-3	TRBJ1-1	NA	ASSYSRGGLEAF
TRBV30	TRBJ2-7	NA	AWNYAGPTEQY
TRBV5-1	TRBJ1-4	NA	ASSFTRTNEKLF
TRBV2	TRBJ2-1	few	ASSETFIDHEQF
TRBV19	TRBJ2-7	NA	ASRGWGLAGVYEQY
TRBV25-1	TRBJ2-5	NA	ASSLQGIFQETQY
TRBV5-3	TRBJ1-2	few	ARSVGGYT
TRBV5-6	TRBJ1-5	NA	ASSLSGRYSNQPQH
TRBV6-1	TRBJ1-4	NA	ASREGSRIGRNEKLF
TRBV24-1	TRBJ1-1	NA	ATSVGGPNTEAF
TRBV28	TRBJ2-6	once	ASSLFGDRGTGANVLT
TRBV30	TRBJ2-2	NA	ARGANRGQAGELF
TRBV14	TRBJ1-2	NA	ASSETGGISYGYT
TRBV23-1	TRBJ1-5	NA	ASSRGTGCQPQH
TRBV28	TRBJ2-1	NA	ASQTQAGGYNEQF
TRBV4-1	TRBJ1-1	few	ASSQVPWDTEAF
TRBV28	TRBJ1-1	NA	ATKDRNTEAF
TRBV27	TRBJ2-2	NA	ASSFGQPTGELF
TRBV5-6	TRBJ2-5	NA	ASSSRWTKETQY
TRBV7-3	TRBJ1-2	NA	ASRSPERGGYT
TRBV19	TRBJ1-5	NA	ASTQGNQPQH
TRBV7-2	TRBJ1-6	NA	ASSLGGGQNNSPLH
TRBV7-8	TRBJ1-5	NA	ASSHTGTPLRDQH
TRBV9	TRBJ2-2	NA	ASSVLDRTGELF
TRBV29-1	TRBJ2-5	NA	SVEGALATSETQY
TRBV9	TRBJ1-1	once	ASSETAMNTEAF
TRBV7-6	TRBJ1-1	NA	ASSPGGTTEAF
TRBV6-5	TRBJ1-1	NA	ASISTQGMNTEAF
TRBV7-2	TRBJ1-5	NA	ASSLALNQPQH
TRBV11-1	TRBJ2-3	NA	ASSPRTLRDTQY